The 28 T cell receptor beta chains listed next were all sequenced from one sample in a study of PD-1 blockade in classical Hodgkin lymphoma. The method was immunoSEQ multiplex PCR; TCRdb's version includes in-frame clones alone and lacks a portion of them. This sample has a few thousand clones; roughly four fifths occur once, and the top ten carry approximately 17%. After autologous stem cell transplantation all patients relapsed, and prior brentuximab vedotin exposure differed between cohorts. After PBMCs were thawed, their CD8+ T cells were isolated by magnetic negative selection. The sequences come from CD8+ T cells from blood, collected at baseline. These TCRs come from a human donor with classical Hodgkin lymphoma.

The CDR3, as DNA: TGCGCCAGCAGCCAGTGGGTGGGGGCCAACGTCCTGACTTTC. It translates to CASSQWVGANVLTF. The chain joins TRBV4-3 to TRBJ2-6; no firm D call. The CDR3 length is 14 residues. Germline values: CDR1 LGHNA, CDR2 YSLEER. The V and J ends lost 3 bases and 4 bases respectively, with 7 bases between them.

J is TRBJ1-2 and V is TRBV7-6; no clear D. Per germline, CDR1 SGHVS and CDR2 FNYEAQ. V lost 8 bases and J 4 bases, leaving 8 bases between the germline ends. This CDR3 is built from 11 residues. In DNA form, the CDR3 reads TGTGCCAGCCGTACCATCTATGGCTACACCTTC. Amino acids: CASRTIYGYTF.

V usage is TRBV6-5 and J usage is TRBJ1-2; the D gene is possibly TRBD1 (6 bases). There are 14 residues in the CDR3. V shed 10 bases and J shed 8 bases, with 23 bases lying between them. Germline CDR1 reads MNHEY; CDR2 reads SVGAGI. In nucleotides, the CDR3 is TGTGCCATCAATCCCGGGACACAATTGGGGGGCTACACCTTC. Amino acid sequence: CAINPGTQLGGYTF.

The chain combines TRBV9 with TRBJ2-5, with TRBD2 identical over 10 bases. This CDR3 is built from 16 residues. Germline V gene data show CDR1 as SGDLS and CDR2 as YYNGEE. Germline trimming cut 8 bases from V and 5 bases from J; bases unmatched to any gene: 15. The CDR3 here is CARAPERGGLMETQYF. For the CDR3, the DNA is TGTGCCAGGGCACCCGAGCGGGGGGGCCTGATGGAGACCCAGTACTTC.

The chain employs TRBV10-2 and TRBJ1-2; 7 bases match TRBD1. The trim removed 10 bases at V and 6 bases at J, leaving 11 bases unmatched. The V gene's germline CDR1 is WSHSY and CDR2 SAAADI. The CDR3 length is 13 residues. The CDR3 coding sequence is TGCGCCACCTCCGACAGGGTTTTTGATGGCTACACCTTC. Residues: CATSDRVFDGYTF.

The chain joins TRBV7-2 to TRBJ2-6; a weak D match, TRBD2 (6 bases). V shed 7 bases and J shed 1 base, with 11 bases lying between them. Germline V gene data show CDR1 as SGHTA and CDR2 as FQGNSA. This CDR3 region has 15 residues. Written as DNA, the CDR3 is TGTGCCAGCACCCATCGGGGGTCTGGGGCCAACGTCCTGACTTTC. It specifies CASTHRGSGANVLTF.

The J gene is TRBJ2-4, the V gene TRBV11-2; 9 nucleotides align to TRBD2. V lost 1 base to trimming and J lost 8 bases; unmatched junction nucleotides: 6. This CDR3 region has 15 residues. Germline CDR1 is SGHAT and CDR2 is FQNNGV. Here the CDR3 DNA reads TGTGCCAGCAGCTTAGTGGCGGGGGGGCATCACATTCAGTACTTC. Translated: CASSLVAGGHHIQYF.

The rearrangement uses TRBV5-6 and TRBJ1-1; 8 bases agree with TRBD1. The CDR3 length is 17 residues. The J segment lost 0 bases and the V segment lost 0 bases, leaving 7 bases of the junction unmatched. Germline CDR1 is SGHDT and CDR2 is YYEEEE. The CDR3 DNA reads as TGTGCCAGCAGCTTGGCTTACAGGGGGGTCATGAACACTGAAGCTTTCTTT. This encodes CASSLAYRGVMNTEAFF.

The chain is built from TRBV7-2 and TRBJ1-4; TRBD1 matches at 7 bases. This CDR3 is built from 15 residues. Looked up from germline, CDR1 is SGHTA and CDR2 is FQGNSA. Trimming cost V 4 bases and J 7 bases; bases outside gene matches: 9. The CDR3 loop is CASSYGGGGGEKLFF. CDR3 in DNA: TGTGCCAGCAGCTATGGGGGAGGGGGCGGTGAAAAACTGTTTTTT.

In the case of this clone: One end of the junction does not line up with germline, which may come from a read error. This chain uses TRBV6-1 with TRBJ1-2; tentative D call: TRBD1 (6 bases). The CDR3 spans 16 residues. Germline V gene sequence: CDR1 MNHNS, CDR2 SASEGT. CDR3 DNA sequence: TGTGCCAGCAGGGAAGAACGGACAGCAGCTAACTATGGCTACACCTTC. Translated, it gives CASREERTAANYGYTF.

This clone came up a few times. The chain links TRBV2 to TRBJ2-7; 10 bases agree with TRBD1. The CDR3 is 14 residues long. With 6 bases clipped from V and 5 bases from J, the junction kept 7 bases outside the gene matches. Per the germline V gene, CDR1 is SNHLY and CDR2 is FYNNEI. The CDR3 loop reads CASSQDRGSDEQYF. In DNA, the CDR3 is TGTGCCAGCAGCCAGGACAGGGGGTCCGACGAGCAGTACTTC.

This chain connects TRBV9 to TRBJ2-1; a weak D match, TRBD2 (5 bases). Trimming cost V 2 bases and J 1 base, with 19 bases left between them. Germline-derived CDR1 and CDR2 are SGDLS and YYNGEE. CDR3 length equals 18 residues. The CDR3 sequence: CASSVGSEYFRSYNEQFF. The DNA of the CDR3 is TGTGCCAGCAGCGTGGGTAGCGAGTACTTCCGATCCTACAATGAGCAGTTCTTC.

This clone occurred a few times. The V call is TRBV7-9, the J call TRBJ2-1, with 7 bases identical to TRBD2. Trimming cost V 2 bases and J 1 base; bases outside gene matches: 2. CDR1 is SEHNR, CDR2 FQNEAQ, per germline (reference sequence). The length of the CDR3 is 15 residues. CDR3 nucleotide sequence: TGTGCCAGCAGCTTAAAAGCGGGATCCTACAATGAGCAGTTCTTC. It specifies CASSLKAGSYNEQFF.

The genes are TRBV4-3 and TRBJ2-7; 8 bases map to TRBD1. Germline values: CDR1 LGHNA, CDR2 YSLEER. CDR3 length equals 14 residues. V shed 2 bases, J shed 4 bases, and the junction held 4 bases outside the gene matches. CDR3 nucleotides: TGCGCCAGCAGCCAATGGACAGGGCCTTACGAGCAGTACTTC. Translated: CASSQWTGPYEQYF.

The chain links TRBV6-1 to TRBJ1-1; no clear D gene. The germline CDR1 and CDR2 sequences are MNHNS and SASEGT. CDR3 length: 13 amino acids. Trimming removed 10 bases at V and 3 bases at J, with 15 bases between. CDR3 DNA: TGTGCCACCCCACCCGGGCCATACACTGAAGCTTTCTTT. This codes for CATPPGPYTEAFF.

This chain links TRBV5-1 with TRBJ1-1; 7 bases align to TRBD1. V dropped 5 bases and J dropped 5; count of bases not matched to a gene: 6. The CDR3 runs to 13 residues. Germline assignment: CDR1 SGHRS and CDR2 YFSETQ. The CDR3 sequence: CASRMNRGTEAFF. The CDR3 region has the DNA TGCGCCAGCAGGATGAACAGGGGTACTGAAGCTTTCTTT.

The chain joins TRBV11-1 to TRBJ2-2; 7 nucleotides match TRBD1. The CDR3 spans 15 residues. Trimming at V came to 5 bases and at J to 10 bases, leaving 13 bases not matched to a gene. Looked up from germline, CDR1 is SGHAT and CDR2 is FQDESV (reference sequence). This CDR3 is CASSPRTGPGEELFF. The CDR3 nucleotides are TGTGCCAGCAGCCCGAGGACAGGCCCCGGCGAGGAGCTGTTTTTT.

The chain links TRBV6-5 to TRBJ1-3; no definite D call. The CDR3 totals 16 residues. Germline V CDR1 and CDR2: MNHEY, SVGAGI. V was pared by 0 bases and J by 3 bases, with 12 bases between. The CDR3: CASSYSKRAGGNTIYF. The CDR3 DNA reads TGTGCCAGCAGTTACTCGAAGCGGGCCGGTGGAAACACCATATATTTT.

This clone occurred once. The chain has TRBV2 and TRBJ2-6; 8 positions agree with TRBD1. The ends lost 6 bases at V and 2 bases at J; junction bases unmatched: 6. Germline assignment: CDR1 SNHLY and CDR2 FYNNEI. The CDR3 length is 16 residues. CDR3 sequence: CASSRDRLTGANVLTF. The CDR3 coding sequence is TGTGCCAGCAGCCGGGACAGGTTGACTGGGGCCAACGTCCTGACTTTC.

This chain uses TRBV5-6 with TRBJ2-5, with D unclear. The germline CDR1 and CDR2 sequences are SGHDT and YYEEEE. The ends were cut back, 0 bases at V and 4 bases at J, with 4 bases in the middle. The CDR3 is 12 residues long. CDR3 in amino acids: CASSLDGETQYF. The CDR3 DNA is TGTGCCAGCAGCTTGGATGGAGAGACCCAGTACTTC.

J is TRBJ2-1 and V is TRBV12-5; 7 bases are a match to TRBD1. CDR3 length equals 17 residues. Losses at the gene ends were 3 bases for V and 5 bases for J; bases not matched to a gene: 13. The germline V gene encodes CDR1 LGHNT and CDR2 FRNRAP. Written as DNA, the CDR3 is TGTGCTAGTGGTTTAGATACAGGGGCCGAGCGCCACAATGAGCAGTTCTTC. Amino acids: CASGLDTGAERHNEQFF.

This clone was seen a few times. V is TRBV13 and J is TRBJ1-1, with 9 positions matching TRBD1. Germline V gives CDR1 PRHDT, CDR2 FYEKMQ (reference sequence). Unmatched junction bases numbered 5, after V lost 5 bases and J lost 1 base. This CDR3 comprises 15 residues. The CDR3 DNA sequence: TGTGCCAGCAGCCCGGACAGGGGCCAGAACACTGAAGCTTTCTTT. Translated: CASSPDRGQNTEAFF.

This clone is a singleton in its sample. This chain connects TRBV5-1 to TRBJ1-1; 7 positions agree with TRBD1. V was pared by 3 bases and J by 3 bases, with 14 bases of the junction left unmatched. CDR1 SGHRS and CDR2 YFSETQ come from the germline V gene. The CDR3 covers 17 residues. The CDR3 loop is CASSSQGDGIADTEAFF. The CDR3, as DNA: TGCGCCAGCAGCTCTCAGGGGGATGGTATTGCGGACACTGAAGCTTTCTTT.

The gene calls are TRBV4-2 and TRBJ1-3; D not certain. Germline CDR1 and CDR2: LGHNA and YNFKEQ. V gave up 0 bases and J gave up 2 bases, with 11 bases separating them. The CDR3 has 16 amino acids. CDR3 nucleotide sequence: TGTGCCAGCAGCCAAGAGAGGGCGGACCCTGGAAACACCATATATTTT. It translates to CASSQERADPGNTIYF.

This clone appeared a single time. The chain uses TRBV23-1 and TRBJ1-1; no definite D call. TRBV23-1 qualifies as an ORF whose function is uncertain. The CDR3 runs 13 residues. Trimming pared 3 bases from V and 5 bases from J, leaving 10 bases between. CDR3 DNA: TGCGCCAGCAGTCACAATGGAGGTACTGAAGCTTTCTTT. This codes for CASSHNGGTEAFF.

The chain's CDR3 is CASGAGWDKYF. The CDR3 coding sequence is TGTGCCAGCGGGGCAGGGTGGGACAAGTACTTC. This chain uses TRBV19 with TRBJ2-5; D possibly corresponds to TRBD1 (6 bases). The CDR3 loop spans 11 amino acids. Between the trimmed V and J ends, which lost 9 bases and 12 bases, there was a span of 17 bases. The germline gives CDR1 LNHDA, CDR2 SQIVND (reference sequence).

The genes are TRBV10-3 and TRBJ1-1, with D perhaps matching TRBD1 (5 bases). The CDR3 runs 14 residues. V was cut by 10 bases and J by 0 bases, with 15 bases left in between. In germline, CDR1 is ENHRY, CDR2 SYGVKD. The CDR3 reads CATAGGALNTEAFF. As DNA, the CDR3 is TGTGCCACCGCGGGGGGTGCGCTGAACACTGAAGCTTTCTTT.

The chain is built from TRBV7-2 and TRBJ1-1, with D uncertain. Germline CDR1 SGHTA, CDR2 FQGNSA. The CDR3 extends over 12 amino acids. Trimming removed 4 bases from V and 11 bases from J, with 14 bases in between. The CDR3: CASSSDREEAFF. The CDR3 DNA reads as TGTGCCAGCAGCTCGGACCGCGAAGAGGCTTTCTTT.